One sample yielded the 22 T cell receptor beta chains listed below, sequenced in a study of T cells in Graves' hyperthyroidism and ophthalmopathy. TCR beta CDR3 sequences were amplified from RNA transcripts. With the HTBI primer set, the TCR CDR3 went through a first round of RT-PCR. Each CDR3 protein is one row after TCRdb ran MiXCR on the multiplex PCR reads. The sample shows around 240,000 distinct CDR3 sequences, more than 12% of them seen only once. Sequenced sample: blood. These receptors originate from a woman aged 40 to 55 with Graves' hyperthyroidism that later progressed to Graves' ophthalmopathy.

There are many counts of this clonotype. V is TRBV11-2 and J is TRBJ2-7, with D uncertain. There are 16 residues in the CDR3. Looked up from germline, CDR1 is SGHAT and CDR2 is FQNNGV. Trimming stripped 0 bases from V and 0 bases from J, with 12 bases between. CDR3 sequence: CASSLDPDLPSYEQYF. The CDR3 DNA sequence: TGTGCCAGCAGCTTAGATCCGGACCTCCCCTCCTACGAGCAGTACTTC. The full variable domain, with the rest looked up from reference TRBV11-2 and TRBJ2-7, is EAGVAQSPRYKIIEKRQSVAFWCNPISGHATLYWYQQILGQGPKLLIQFQNNGVVDDSQLPKDRFSAERLKGVDSTLKIQPAKLEDSAVYLCASSLDPDLPSYEQYFGPGTRLTVT.

V gene TRBV12-3 or TRBV12-4 combines with J gene TRBJ1-2, with D possibly TRBD1 on 5 matching bases. Trimming took off 2 bases at V and 8 bases at J, with 15 bases between the two ends. CDR3 length equals 14 residues. CDR3 coding DNA: TGTGCCAGCAGTTTACGCGCCAGGGAGTCCGGCTACACCTTC. It yields the protein CASSLRARESGYTF.

This rearrangement joins TRBV7-2 to TRBJ1-2; 8 nucleotides align to TRBD1. CDR3 size: 16 residues. CDR1 and CDR2 from the germline V gene are SGHTA and FQGNSA. The ends lost 5 bases at V and 1 base at J; junction bases unmatched: 9. The CDR3 region is CASSTPGTGFNYGYTF. The CDR3 DNA reads TGTGCCAGCAGCACGCCCGGGACAGGATTTAACTATGGCTACACCTTC.

The V gene is TRBV19, the J gene TRBJ2-1; no reliable D call. Per germline, CDR1 LNHDA and CDR2 SQIVND (reference sequence). The CDR3 totals 14 residues. The ends were cut back, 1 base at V and 7 bases at J, with 11 bases in the middle. CDR3 amino acids: CASSIVQVGNEQFF. The CDR3 nucleotides read TGTGCCAGTAGTATAGTCCAGGTCGGTAATGAGCAGTTCTTC.

This clonotype was detected ten times or more. With a much larger clone just one base away, this may be a read error. This chain links TRBV11-2 with TRBJ2-1; 9 positions agree with TRBD1. The CDR3 is 15 residues long. V was clipped by 8 bases and J by 8 bases; unmatched bases: 13. The V gene's germline CDR1 is SGHAT and CDR2 FQNNGV. Here the CDR3 reads CASRPSQGADDEQFF. In nucleotides, the CDR3 is TGTGCCAGCCGTCCTTCACAGGGGGCGGACGATGAGCAGTTCTTC.

There are many counts of this clonotype. CDR3 in amino acids: CASSQGRANGYTF. The CDR3 DNA reads TGTGCCAGCAGCCAAGGGAGGGCTAATGGCTACACCTTC. The rearrangement links TRBV5-5 to TRBJ1-2; D is uncertain. There are 13 residues in the CDR3. Germline values: CDR1 SGHKS, CDR2 YYEKEE (reference sequence). V was clipped by 4 bases and J by 6 bases, with 13 bases between them.

This clonotype has at least ten counts. The chain joins TRBV24-1 to TRBJ1-2; D might be TRBD1 (6 bases). V was cut by 3 bases and J by 5 bases, with 18 bases left in between. This CDR3 has 16 amino acids. The germline V gene has CDR1 KGHDR and CDR2 SFDVKD. The CDR3 sequence: CATSDRGSKKEYGYTF. CDR3 coding DNA: TGTGCCACCAGTGATAGGGGGTCGAAAAAGGAATATGGCTACACCTTC.

This clonotype has a count of ten or more. This chain links TRBV5-1 with TRBJ1-1, with a weak D call TRBD1 (6 bases). This CDR3 comprises 16 residues. V was pared by 4 bases and J by 4 bases, with 20 bases between. Germline values: CDR1 SGHRS, CDR2 YFSETQ. This chain's CDR3 is CASSPTALGGLTEAFF. DNA for the CDR3: TGCGCCAGCAGCCCGACCGCCCTGGGGGGGCTCACTGAAGCTTTCTTT.

The chain uses TRBV11-3 and TRBJ2-1; TRBD2 is a possible D gene (5 bases). CDR3 length: 13 residues. Trimming took off 0 bases at V and 10 bases at J, with 10 bases between the two ends. Germline V gives CDR1 SGHNT, CDR2 YENEEA. The CDR3 nucleotides are TGTGCCAGCAGCTTAGAAGAGGGTAAGGAGCAGTTCTTC. This encodes CASSLEEGKEQFF.

The sample holds many counts of this clonotype. The genes are TRBV5-6 and TRBJ1-1, with 11 bases aligning to TRBD1. CDR1 SGHDT and CDR2 YYEEEE come from the germline V gene. The V segment lost 1 base and the J segment 4 bases; nucleotides outside the gene matches: 3. The CDR3 spans 15 residues. The CDR3 region is CASSLPGTGGTEAFF. CDR3 coding DNA: TGTGCCAGCAGCTTGCCCGGGACAGGGGGCACTGAAGCTTTCTTT.

The genes are TRBV20-1 and TRBJ2-1, with 11 bases matching TRBD2. The CDR3 covers 15 residues. Germline trimming cut 2 bases from V and 6 bases from J; bases unmatched to any gene: 6. Germline CDR1 reads DFQATT; CDR2 reads SNEGSKA (reference sequence). Written as DNA, the CDR3 is TGCAGTGCTAGATATAGCGGGAGGGCCGTCAATGAGCAGTTCTTC. Translating gives CSARYSGRAVNEQFF.

This clonotype has at least ten counts. This chain joins TRBV3-1 and TRBJ2-1, with D tentatively TRBD2 (5 bases). Germline V gives CDR1 LGHDT, CDR2 YNNKEL (reference sequence). The CDR3 covers 15 residues. The V end was cut by 0 bases, the J end by 8 bases, with 14 bases between. For the CDR3, the DNA is TGTGCCAGCAGCCAAGATGGACCCCCACTAGATGAGCAGTTCTTC. As protein: CASSQDGPPLDEQFF.

This clonotype was seen more than once but under ten times. V and J are TRBV19 and TRBJ2-2; TRBD1 is a possible D gene (6 bases). CDR3 length: 17 residues. The germline V and J ends were trimmed by 5 bases and 2 bases, with 18 bases remaining between them. Germline CDR1 reads LNHDA; CDR2 reads SQIVND (reference sequence). CDR3 in amino acids: CASSRDRSGVNTGELFF. The CDR3 DNA follows: TGTGCCAGTAGTCGCGATCGATCAGGGGTAAACACCGGGGAGCTGTTTTTT. Looking up the rest from reference TRBV19 and TRBJ2-2 gives the full variable domain: DGGITQSPKYLFRKEGQNVTLSCEQNLNHDAMYWYRQDPGQGLRLIYYSQIVNDFQKGDIAEGYSVSREKKESFPLTVTSAQKNPTAFYLCASSRDRSGVNTGELFFGEGSRLTVL.

The chain combines TRBV27 with TRBJ1-4; perhaps TRBD1 as D (6 bases). V lost 4 bases, J lost 3 bases, and 12 bases lay in between. The germline gives CDR1 MNHEY, CDR2 SMNVEV (reference sequence). The CDR3 length is 15 residues. The CDR3 sequence: CASSSAGAANEKLFF. The CDR3 coding sequence is TGTGCCAGCAGTTCCGCAGGGGCGGCTAATGAAAAACTGTTTTTT.

This clonotype was seen many times. The chain links TRBV5-5 to TRBJ2-1; the D gene is possibly TRBD1 (6 bases). Trimming cost V 4 bases and J 2 bases, with 10 bases left between them. This CDR3 is 14 amino acids long. The germline V gene has CDR1 SGHKS and CDR2 YYEKEE (reference sequence). Written as DNA, the CDR3 is TGTGCCAGCAGCGCCGGGACAACCTACAATGAGCAGTTCTTC. Its protein product is CASSAGTTYNEQFF.

This clonotype was observed at least ten times. The V and J genes are TRBV7-9 and TRBJ2-5, with D uncertain. The length of the CDR3 is 16 residues. V lost 5 bases and J lost 5, with 21 bases in between. The germline CDR1 and CDR2 sequences are SEHNR and FQNEAQ (reference sequence). The CDR3 nucleotides are TGTGCCAGCAGCATTCTTTCTCCGGCAGGCTTTGAGACCCAGTACTTC. Translating gives CASSILSPAGFETQYF.

This clonotype was seen ten or more times. The chain links TRBV24-1 to TRBJ2-2; weak D call: TRBD1 (6 bases). The V end lost 1 base, the J end lost 3 bases, and 17 bases lay between the germline ends. CDR3 length: 18 residues. CDR1 and CDR2 (germline): KGHDR, SFDVKD. CDR3 region: CATSDLGIGGEHTGELFF. The CDR3 DNA follows: TGTGCCACCAGTGATTTAGGGATAGGGGGTGAGCACACCGGGGAGCTGTTTTTT.

This clonotype has only a few counts. This chain links TRBV10-1 with TRBJ2-1; 12 positions match TRBD2. V shed 6 bases and J 0 bases; nucleotides not matched to a gene: 6. The germline V gene encodes CDR1 WNHNN and CDR2 SYGVQD (reference sequence). This CDR3 has 17 amino acids. CDR3 nucleotide sequence: TGCGCCAGCAGCAGAGGACTAGCGGGGACCTCCTACAATGAGCAGTTCTTC. This codes for CASSRGLAGTSYNEQFF.

The V gene is TRBV19, the J gene TRBJ2-5; possible D gene TRBD1, 6 bases. V shed 5 bases and J shed 5 bases, with 15 bases lying between them. The CDR3 has 14 amino acids. The germline V gene has CDR1 LNHDA and CDR2 SQIVND (reference sequence). The CDR3 protein is CASSSQGRGETQYF. The CDR3 coding sequence is TGTGCCAGTAGTTCCCAGGGGCGTGGGGAGACCCAGTACTTC. Using reference TRBV19 and TRBJ2-5 for the parts outside the CDR3, the full variable domain is DGGITQSPKYLFRKEGQNVTLSCEQNLNHDAMYWYRQDPGQGLRLIYYSQIVNDFQKGDIAEGYSVSREKKESFPLTVTSAQKNPTAFYLCASSSQGRGETQYFGPGTRLLVL.

Worth noting for this clonotype: A much larger clone is a single base away; this may be a read error. V and J are TRBV5-6 and TRBJ2-7, with TRBD2 identical over 8 bases. Germline V gene data show CDR1 as SGHDT and CDR2 as YYEEEE. CDR3 length equals 19 residues. J gave up 4 bases and V 2 bases, and 20 bases lay outside the gene matches. The CDR3 here is CASSLNPGTIGRASYEQYF. CDR3 coding DNA: TGTGCCAGCAGCTTAAACCCTGGGACTATCGGGAGGGCCTCGTACGAGCAGTACTTC. The full variable domain, its missing parts supplied by reference TRBV5-6 and TRBJ2-7, is DAGVTQSPTHLIKTRGQQVTLRCSPKSGHDTVSWYQQALGQGPQFIFQYYEEEERQRGNFPDRFSGHQFPNYSSELNVNALLLGDSALYLCASSLNPGTIGRASYEQYFGPGTRLTVT.

At least ten counts were recorded for this clonotype. This chain links TRBV6-1 with TRBJ1-4; 10 positions match TRBD1. The CDR3 totals 16 residues. CDR1 is MNHNS and CDR2 is SASEGT in the germline V gene. Germline trimming cut 5 bases from V and 3 bases from J; bases unmatched to any gene: 6. CDR3 nucleotides: TGTGCCAGCAGTTACGACAGGGGGCACGCTAATGAAAAACTGTTTTTT. Its translation: CASSYDRGHANEKLFF.

This clonotype was picked up many times. V usage is TRBV28 and J usage is TRBJ2-7; D possibly corresponds to TRBD1 (6 bases). V was pared by 5 bases and J by 0 bases, with 17 bases between. CDR1 is MDHEN and CDR2 is SYDVKM in the germline V gene. CDR3 size: 16 residues. The DNA for the CDR3 is TGTGCCAGCAGTCTTATCAGGACAGCGAGCTCCTACGAGCAGTACTTC. Residues: CASSLIRTASSYEQYF.